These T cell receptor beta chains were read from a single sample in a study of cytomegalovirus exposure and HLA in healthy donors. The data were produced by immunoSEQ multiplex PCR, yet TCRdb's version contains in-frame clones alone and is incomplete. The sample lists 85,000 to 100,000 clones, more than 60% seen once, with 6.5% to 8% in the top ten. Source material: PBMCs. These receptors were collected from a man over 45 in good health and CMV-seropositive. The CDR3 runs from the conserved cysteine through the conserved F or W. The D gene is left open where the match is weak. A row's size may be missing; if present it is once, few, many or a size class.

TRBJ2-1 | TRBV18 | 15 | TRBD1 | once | CASSPGTGGLNEQFF | TGTGCCAGCTCACCAGGGACAGGGGGTTTGAATGAGCAGTTCTTC
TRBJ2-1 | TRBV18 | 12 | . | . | CASSQRQDIPIF | TGTGCCAGCTCACAGAGACAGGACATCCCGATCTTC
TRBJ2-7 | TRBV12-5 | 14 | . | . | CASGLVAQSYEQYF | TGTGCTAGTGGTTTGGTAGCGCAGTCCTACGAGCAGTACTTC
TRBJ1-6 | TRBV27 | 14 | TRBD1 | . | CASRGGQGYSPLHF | TGTGCCAGCAGGGGGGGACAGGGGTATTCACCCCTCCACTTT
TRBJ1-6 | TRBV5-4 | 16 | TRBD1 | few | CASSPGTGATNSPLHF | TGTGCCAGCAGCCCTGGGACAGGGGCGACCAATTCACCCCTCCACTTT
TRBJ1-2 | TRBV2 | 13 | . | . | CASRPTENYGYTF | TGTGCCAGCAGGCCGACAGAGAACTATGGCTACACCTTC
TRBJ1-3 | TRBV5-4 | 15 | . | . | CASSLWANSGNTIYF | TGTGCCAGCAGCTTGTGGGCCAACTCTGGAAACACCATATATTTT
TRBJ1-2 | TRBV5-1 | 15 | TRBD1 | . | CASSSGQGTAYGYPF | TGCGCCAGCAGCTCGGGACAGGGGACCGCCTATGGCTACCCCTTC
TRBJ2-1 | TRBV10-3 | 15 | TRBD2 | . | CAISESSGGVIEQFF | TGTGCCATCAGTGAGTCTAGCGGGGGGGTCATTGAGCAGTTCTTC
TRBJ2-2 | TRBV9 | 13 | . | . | CASTGQNTGELFF | TGTGCCAGCACGGGACAGAACACCGGGGAGCTGTTTTTT